The clone carrying this T cell receptor (beta chain) was counted many times. The CDR3 is 15 residues long. The germline gives CDR1 LNHNV, CDR2 YYDKDF (reference sequence). The V and J ends lost 1 base and 13 bases, in that order; junction bases with no gene match: 10. Sample time point: sample taken at primary tumor resection. The input material, whole RNA from tumor, nontumor lung or frozen PBMC, was sequenced unsorted. The donor population consisted of approximately 70 patients with untreated, early-stage non-small cell lung cancer. The data derive from a study of spatial heterogeneity in lung cancer. Overall study context: The study consistently detected more beta-chain than alpha-chain sequences. Raw sequencing reads included, on average, more than 9.5 appearances of each unique TCR and UMI combination.

Each CDR3 protein gets one entry after TCRdb re-called the 5' RACE reads with MiXCR. Of about 38,000 distinct CDR3 sequences in the sample, roughly 5.6% were seen once. The source was PBMCs, collected at surgery. The chain combines TRBV15 with TRBJ1-6, with TRBD1 matching over 7 bases. The receptor was derived from a female donor with early-stage non-small cell lung cancer. CDR3 residues: CATSRASMGQRPLHF. The CDR3 nucleotides read TGTGCCACCAGCAGAGCTTCTATGGGACAGCGGCCCCTCCACTTT.